Sequencing of this T cell receptor beta chain was carried out in a study of shared clonotypes between healthy human individuals. As for the study in general: Those who served as donors were a couple of women and three men between the ages of 18 and 49. Broader study findings: It was observed that roughly 5.4% of naive CD4 clonotypes were shared across several donors.

Germline V gene lookup returns CDR1 SEHNR and CDR2 FQNEAQ (reference sequence). V shed 6 bases, J shed 0 bases, and the junction held 4 bases outside the gene matches. The CDR3 consists of 14 residues. In the original analysis: ImmunoSEQ gave junction-only sequences without quality scores, so filtering differed. TCRdb's copy holds only in-frame clones and misses some; the assay was immunoSEQ multiplex PCR. That table furnishes V, J and clone size, whereas the DNA furnished D and trimming. The table records millions of clones, roughly 95% of them present only once. Donors were healthy HIV-negative adults without recent acute infections or vaccinations. Concerning this clone: The antigen is not known.

The TCR sequence derives from a young man in good health. V is TRBV7-9 and J is TRBJ2-7; the match to TRBD2 covers 8 bases. Sequencing was done on a sample of naive CD4+ T cells sorted from blood. Subset described: CD45RA+ positively selected. The CDR3: CASRSTSGSYEQYF. The CDR3, as DNA: TGTGCCAGCAGATCTACTAGCGGCTCCTACGAGCAGTACTTC.